This T cell receptor (beta chain) was profiled in a study of blood T cell repertoires in COVID-19. Per germline, CDR1 SGHAT and CDR2 FQNNGV. Losses at the gene ends were 3 bases for V and 1 base for J; bases not matched to a gene: 9. The CDR3 totals 16 residues. The repertoire was sequenced with immunoSEQ multiplex PCR; TCRdb's copy has only in-frame clones and lacks some. Here the sample spans more than 200,000 clones, about 79% being singletons. V and J are TRBV11-2 and TRBJ2-7; 7 nucleotides agree with TRBD2. Material for sequencing was peripheral blood. This sequence originates from a middle-aged woman who had recovered from COVID-19. CDR3 nucleotides: TGTGCCAGCAGCTTCCTTGGGGGGGAAGGGTCCTACGAGCAGTACTTC. Protein: CASSFLGGEGSYEQYF.